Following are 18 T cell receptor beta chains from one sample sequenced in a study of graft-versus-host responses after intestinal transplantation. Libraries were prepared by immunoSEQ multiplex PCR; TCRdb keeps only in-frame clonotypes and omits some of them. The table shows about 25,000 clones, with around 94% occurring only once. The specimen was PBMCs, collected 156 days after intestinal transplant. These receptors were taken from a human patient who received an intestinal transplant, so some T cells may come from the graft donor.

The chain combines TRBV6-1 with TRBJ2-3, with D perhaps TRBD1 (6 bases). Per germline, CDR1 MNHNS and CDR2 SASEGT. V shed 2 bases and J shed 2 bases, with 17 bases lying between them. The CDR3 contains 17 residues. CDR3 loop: CASSELASTGPTDTQYF. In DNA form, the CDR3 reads TGTGCCAGCAGTGAACTGGCCTCGACAGGACCCACAGATACGCAGTATTTT.

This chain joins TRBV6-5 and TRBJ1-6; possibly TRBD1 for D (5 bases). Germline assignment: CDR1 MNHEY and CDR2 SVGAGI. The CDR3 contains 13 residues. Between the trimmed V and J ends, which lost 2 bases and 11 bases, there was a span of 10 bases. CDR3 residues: CASSYVEGTPLHF. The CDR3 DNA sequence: TGTGCCAGCAGTTACGTGGAGGGGACACCCCTCCACTTT.

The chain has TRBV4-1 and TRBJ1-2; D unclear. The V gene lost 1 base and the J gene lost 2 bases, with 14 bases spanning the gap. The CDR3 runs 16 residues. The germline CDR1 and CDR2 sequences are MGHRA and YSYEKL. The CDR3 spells CASSQGTGEGNYGYTF. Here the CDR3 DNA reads TGCGCCAGCAGCCAAGGTACTGGGGAAGGGAACTATGGCTACACCTTC.

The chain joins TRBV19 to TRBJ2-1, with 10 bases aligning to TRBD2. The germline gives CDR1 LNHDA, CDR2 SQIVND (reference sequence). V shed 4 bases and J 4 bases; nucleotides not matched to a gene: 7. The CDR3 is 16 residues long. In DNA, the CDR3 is TGTGCCAGTAGTAGAGATAGCGGGAGGTTATACAATGAGCAGTTCTTC. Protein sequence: CASSRDSGRLYNEQFF.

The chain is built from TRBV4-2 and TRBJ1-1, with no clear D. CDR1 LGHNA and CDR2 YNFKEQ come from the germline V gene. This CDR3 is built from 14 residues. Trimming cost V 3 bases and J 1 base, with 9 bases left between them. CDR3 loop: CASSHPLGNTEAFF. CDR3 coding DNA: TGTGCCAGCAGCCATCCGCTGGGGAACACTGAAGCTTTCTTT.

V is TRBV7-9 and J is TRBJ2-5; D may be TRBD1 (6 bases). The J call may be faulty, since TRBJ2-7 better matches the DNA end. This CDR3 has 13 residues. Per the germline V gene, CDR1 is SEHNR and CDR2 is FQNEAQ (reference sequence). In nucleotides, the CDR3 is TGTGCCAGCAGCTTTAGGACAGCCTACGAGCAGTACTTC. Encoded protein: CASSFRTAYEQYF.

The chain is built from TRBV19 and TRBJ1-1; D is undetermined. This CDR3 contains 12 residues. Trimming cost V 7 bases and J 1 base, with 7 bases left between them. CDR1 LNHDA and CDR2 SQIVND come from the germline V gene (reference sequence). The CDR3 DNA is TGTGCCAGTAAGTTAGGGAACACTGAAGCTTTCTTT. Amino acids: CASKLGNTEAFF.

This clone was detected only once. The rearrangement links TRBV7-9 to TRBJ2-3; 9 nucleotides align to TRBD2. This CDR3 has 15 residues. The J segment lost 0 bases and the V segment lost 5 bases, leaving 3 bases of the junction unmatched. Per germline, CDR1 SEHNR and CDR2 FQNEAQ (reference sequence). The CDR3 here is CASSISGGSTDTQYF. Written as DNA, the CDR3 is TGTGCCAGCAGCATTAGCGGGGGAAGCACAGATACGCAGTATTTT. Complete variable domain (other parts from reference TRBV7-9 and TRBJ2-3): DTGVSQNPRHKITKRGQNVTFRCDPISEHNRLYWYRQTLGQGPEFLTYFQNEAQLEKSRLLSDRFSAERPKGSFSTLEIQRTEQGDSAMYLCASSISGGSTDTQYFGPGTRLTVL.

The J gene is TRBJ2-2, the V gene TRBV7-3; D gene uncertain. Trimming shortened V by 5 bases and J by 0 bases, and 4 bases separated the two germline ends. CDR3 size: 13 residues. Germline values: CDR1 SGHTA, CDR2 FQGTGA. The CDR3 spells CASSQPNTGELFF. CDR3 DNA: TGTGCCAGCAGCCAACCGAACACCGGGGAGCTGTTTTTT.

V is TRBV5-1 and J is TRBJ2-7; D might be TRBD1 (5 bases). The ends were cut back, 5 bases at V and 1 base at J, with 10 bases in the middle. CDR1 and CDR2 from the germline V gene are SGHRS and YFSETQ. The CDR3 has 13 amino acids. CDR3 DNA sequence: TGCGCCAGCAGTCCAGGGATTTCCTACGAGCAGTACTTC. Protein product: CASSPGISYEQYF. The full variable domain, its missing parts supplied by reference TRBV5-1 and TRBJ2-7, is KAGVTQTPRYLIKTRGQQVTLSCSPISGHRSVSWYQQTPGQGLQFLFEYFSETQRNKGNFPGRFSGRQFSNSRSEMNVSTLELGDSALYLCASSPGISYEQYFGPGTRLTVT.

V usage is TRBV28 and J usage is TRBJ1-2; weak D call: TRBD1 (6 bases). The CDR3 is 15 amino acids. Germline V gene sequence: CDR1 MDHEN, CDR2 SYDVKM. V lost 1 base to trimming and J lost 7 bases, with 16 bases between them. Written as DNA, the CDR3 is TGTGCCAGCAGTTTATTGGTTCCAGGGGCGGGTGGCTACACCTTC. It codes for CASSLLVPGAGGYTF.

CDR3 DNA: TGTGCCAGCAGCTGGGCCTCGTCCTACAATGAGCAGTTCTTC. Protein: CASSWASSYNEQFF. This chain uses TRBV7-9 with TRBJ2-1; D gene unclear. V lost 4 bases to trimming and J lost 1 base, with 8 bases between them. CDR1 and CDR2 from the germline V gene are SEHNR and FQNEAQ (reference sequence). This CDR3 is 14 amino acids long.

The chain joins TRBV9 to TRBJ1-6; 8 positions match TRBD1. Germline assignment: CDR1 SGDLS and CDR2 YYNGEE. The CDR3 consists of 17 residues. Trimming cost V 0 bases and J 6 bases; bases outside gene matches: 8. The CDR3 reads CASSVVDRVTGNSPLHF. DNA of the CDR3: TGTGCCAGCAGCGTAGTGGACAGGGTAACTGGTAATTCACCCCTCCACTTT.

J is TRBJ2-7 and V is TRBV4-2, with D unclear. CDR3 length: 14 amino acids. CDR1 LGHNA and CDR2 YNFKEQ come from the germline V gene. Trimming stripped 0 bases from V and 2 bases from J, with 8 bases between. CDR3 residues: CASSQEGFPYEQYF. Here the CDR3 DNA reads TGTGCCAGCAGCCAAGAAGGGTTCCCCTACGAGCAGTACTTC.

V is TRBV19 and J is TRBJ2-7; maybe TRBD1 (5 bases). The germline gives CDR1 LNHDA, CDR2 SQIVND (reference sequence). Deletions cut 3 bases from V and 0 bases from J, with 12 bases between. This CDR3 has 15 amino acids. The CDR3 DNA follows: TGTGCCAGTAGTATGGGTAGCAGGGCCTCCTACGAGCAGTACTTC. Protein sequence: CASSMGSRASYEQYF. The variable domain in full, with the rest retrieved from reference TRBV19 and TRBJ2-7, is DGGITQSPKYLFRKEGQNVTLSCEQNLNHDAMYWYRQDPGQGLRLIYYSQIVNDFQKGDIAEGYSVSREKKESFPLTVTSAQKNPTAFYLCASSMGSRASYEQYFGPGTRLTVT.

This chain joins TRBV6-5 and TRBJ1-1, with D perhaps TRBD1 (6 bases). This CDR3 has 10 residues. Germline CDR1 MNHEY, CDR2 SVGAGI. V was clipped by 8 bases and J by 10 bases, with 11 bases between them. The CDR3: CASLGGGAFF. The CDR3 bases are TGTGCCAGCTTAGGGGGTGGAGCTTTCTTT.

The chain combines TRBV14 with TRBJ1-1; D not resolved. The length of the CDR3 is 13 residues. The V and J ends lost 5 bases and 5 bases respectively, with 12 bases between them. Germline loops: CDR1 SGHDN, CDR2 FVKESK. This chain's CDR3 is CASSVDGSTEAFF. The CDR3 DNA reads TGTGCCAGCAGCGTGGACGGATCAACTGAAGCTTTCTTT.

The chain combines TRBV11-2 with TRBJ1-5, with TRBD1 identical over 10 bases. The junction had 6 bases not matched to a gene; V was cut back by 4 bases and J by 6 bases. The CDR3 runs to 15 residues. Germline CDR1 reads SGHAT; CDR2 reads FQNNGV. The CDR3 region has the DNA TGTGCCAGCAGCTCGACAGGGGGCTGGAGTCAGCCCCAGCATTTT. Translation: CASSSTGGWSQPQHF.